This TCR beta chain was captured in a study of CD8 T cells in Susac syndrome. CD8+ and CD4+ T cells taken from blood had their TCR beta sequenced. Germline lookup yields CDR1 LGHNA and CDR2 YSLEER. CDR3 length: 16 residues. V was cut by 2 bases and J by 5 bases, with 16 bases left in between. Random-hexamer reverse transcription was applied to roughly 0.5 to 1 ug RNA. A single record per CDR3 protein comes from TCRdb applying MiXCR to the immunoSEQ multiplex PCR reads. This sample has around 130,000 distinct CDR3 sequences; under 95% occur once, and the top ten carry roughly 0.25%. The specimen was CD8+ T cells from PBMCs. The sequence came from a human donor with multiple sclerosis. V is TRBV4-3 and J is TRBJ2-1; no reliable D call. The CDR3 here is CASSQLTFAAHNEQFF. The CDR3 coding sequence is TGCGCCAGCAGCCAATTGACTTTCGCGGCCCACAATGAGCAGTTCTTC.